This entry features one T cell receptor (beta chain) sequence. Its specificity is unknown. UMIs accompanied the 5'RACE template switching by which TCR beta cDNA was made. From the 5' RACE reads, TCRdb lists one entry per CDR3 protein and no DNA. The listing contains roughly 430,000 distinct CDR3 sequences. The sample originates from a study of T cells expressing NK-cell markers. Overall study context: The TCR beta repertoires originated in sorted CD3+CD56+NKG2C+, CD3+CD56+NKG2C- and CD3+CD56-NKG2C+ T cells.

The CDR3 covers 13 residues. The germline gives CDR1 MNHEY, CDR2 SMNVEV (reference sequence). Study outcomes and limitations: In about six donors, dominant CD3+CD56+NKG2C+ clones formed roughly 1.0-7.5% of CD8+ cells.

Sequenced: blood T cells: a sorted CD56 or NKG2C T cell subset, CD4+ or CD8+ T cells, or bulk PBMC T cells (not recorded which). This sequence joins TRBV27 and TRBJ2-1; no DNA is available, so the TRBD1 call from TCRdb remains unchecked. The TCR comes from a woman between 18 and 70 years old in good health. CDR3 region: CASSLNSGNEQFF.